This T cell receptor (beta chain) emerged from a study of shared clonotypes between healthy human individuals. The CDR3 consists of 16 residues. V was trimmed by 0 bases and J by 2 bases, leaving 14 bases between them. Germline lookup yields CDR1 SGHTA and CDR2 FQGNSA. Libraries were prepared by immunoSEQ multiplex PCR; TCRdb keeps only in-frame clonotypes and omits some of them. This sample has approximately 1,500,000 clones, with 95% to 99% found just once. V gene TRBV7-2 combines with J gene TRBJ2-7, with TRBD2 as a possible D gene (5 bases). The sequencing input was naive CD4+ T cells sorted from blood. Stated subset: CD45RA+ positively selected. The TCR comes from a man aged 30-40 years in good health. CDR3 sequence (DNA): TGTGCCAGCAGCTTAGCTGGGGAGAGGGTTCCCTACGAGCAGTACTTC. The encoded protein is CASSLAGERVPYEQYF.